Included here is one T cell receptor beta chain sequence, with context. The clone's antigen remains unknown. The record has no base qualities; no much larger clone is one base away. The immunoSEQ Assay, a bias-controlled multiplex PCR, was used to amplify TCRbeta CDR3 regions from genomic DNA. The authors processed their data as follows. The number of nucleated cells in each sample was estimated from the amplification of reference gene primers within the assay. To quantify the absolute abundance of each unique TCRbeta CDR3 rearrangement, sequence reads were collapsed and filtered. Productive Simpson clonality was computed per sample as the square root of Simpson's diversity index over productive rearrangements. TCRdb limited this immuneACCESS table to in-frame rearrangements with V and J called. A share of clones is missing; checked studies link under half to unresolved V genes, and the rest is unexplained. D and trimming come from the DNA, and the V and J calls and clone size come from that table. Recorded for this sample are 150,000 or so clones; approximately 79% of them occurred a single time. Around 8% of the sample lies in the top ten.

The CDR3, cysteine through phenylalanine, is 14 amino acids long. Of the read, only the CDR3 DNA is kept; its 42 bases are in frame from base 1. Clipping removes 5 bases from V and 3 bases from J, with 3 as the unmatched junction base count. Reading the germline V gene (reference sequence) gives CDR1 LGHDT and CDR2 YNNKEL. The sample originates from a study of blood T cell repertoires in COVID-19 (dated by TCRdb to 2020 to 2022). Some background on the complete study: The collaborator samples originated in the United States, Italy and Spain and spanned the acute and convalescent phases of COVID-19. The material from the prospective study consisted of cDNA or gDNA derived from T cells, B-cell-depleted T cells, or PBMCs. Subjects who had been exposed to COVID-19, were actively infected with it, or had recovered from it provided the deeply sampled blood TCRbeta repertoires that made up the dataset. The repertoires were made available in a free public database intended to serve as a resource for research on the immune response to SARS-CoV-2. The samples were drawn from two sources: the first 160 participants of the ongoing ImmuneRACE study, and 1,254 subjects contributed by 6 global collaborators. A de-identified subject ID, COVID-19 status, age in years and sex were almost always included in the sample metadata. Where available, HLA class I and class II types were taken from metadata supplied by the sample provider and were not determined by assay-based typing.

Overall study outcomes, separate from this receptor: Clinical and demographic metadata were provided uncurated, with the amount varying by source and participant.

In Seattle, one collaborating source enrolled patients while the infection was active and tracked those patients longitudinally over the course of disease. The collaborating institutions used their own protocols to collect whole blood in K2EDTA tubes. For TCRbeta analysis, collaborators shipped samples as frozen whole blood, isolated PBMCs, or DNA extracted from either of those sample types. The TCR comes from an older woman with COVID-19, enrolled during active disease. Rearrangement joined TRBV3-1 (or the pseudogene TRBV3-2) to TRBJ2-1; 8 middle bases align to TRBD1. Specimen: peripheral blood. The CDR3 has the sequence CASSDRGGYNEQFF. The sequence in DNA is TGTGCCAGCAGCGACAGGGGCGGCTACAATGAGCAGTTCTTC.